The 2 T cell receptor beta chains in this list originate from one sample, sequenced in a study of T cell repertoires in cytomegalovirus infection. Antigen specificity for these receptors is unknown. Via MiXCR, TCRdb re-called the reads, giving one row per CDR3 protein. The repertoire includes roughly 920,000 distinct CDR3 sequences, 31% of them detected once, and more than 12% sits in the top ten. The input for sequencing was cultured CD8+ T cells from PBMCs, taken from culture after CMV antigen stimulation. The receptors derive from a human donor in good health (CMV status not recorded). Some clones in this sample may be carry-over from other donors' samples.

The chain carries TRBV5-6 and TRBJ1-1; possibly TRBD1 for D (6 bases). Germline V gene sequence: CDR1 SGHDT, CDR2 YYEEEE. The CDR3 consists of 14 residues. The ends were cut back, 4 bases at V and 7 bases at J, with 17 bases in the middle. The CDR3 region has the DNA TGTGCCAGCAGCCTTGCAAGGGGGAGCGGTGAAGCTTTCTTT. Protein product: CASSLARGSGEAFF.

The chain uses TRBV2 and TRBJ2-1; D call uncertain. The CDR3 is 17 amino acids. Germline V gene data show CDR1 as SNHLY and CDR2 as FYNNEI. Trimming shortened V by 5 bases and J by 6 bases, and 23 bases separated the two germline ends. DNA of the CDR3: TGTGCCAGCAGTCACGTTCGAGAAGGGATGGGCGGCAATGAGCAGTTCTTC. Translating gives CASSHVREGMGGNEQFF. Using reference TRBV2 and TRBJ2-1 for the parts outside the CDR3, the full variable domain is EPEVTQTPSHQVTQMGQEVILRCVPISNHLYFYWYRQILGQKVEFLVSFYNNEISEKSEIFDDQFSVERPDGSNFTLKIRSTKLEDSAMYFCASSHVREGMGGNEQFFGPGTRLTVL.